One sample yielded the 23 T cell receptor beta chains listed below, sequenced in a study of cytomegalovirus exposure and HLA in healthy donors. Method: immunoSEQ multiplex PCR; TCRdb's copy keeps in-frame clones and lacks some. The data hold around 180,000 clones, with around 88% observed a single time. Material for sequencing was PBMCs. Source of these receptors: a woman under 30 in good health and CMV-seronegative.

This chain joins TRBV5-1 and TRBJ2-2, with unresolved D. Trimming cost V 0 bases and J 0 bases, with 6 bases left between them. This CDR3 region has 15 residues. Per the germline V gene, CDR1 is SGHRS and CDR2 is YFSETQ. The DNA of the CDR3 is TGCGCCAGCAGCTTGGAACAGACGAACACCGGGGAGCTGTTTTTT. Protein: CASSLEQTNTGELFF.

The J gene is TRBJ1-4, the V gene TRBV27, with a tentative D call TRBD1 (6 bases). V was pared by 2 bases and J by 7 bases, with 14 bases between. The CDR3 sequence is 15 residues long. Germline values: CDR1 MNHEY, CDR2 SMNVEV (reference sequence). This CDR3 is CASSLRSRGGEKLFF. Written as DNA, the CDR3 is TGTGCCAGCAGTTTACGTTCCAGGGGCGGTGAAAAACTGTTTTTT.

Written as DNA, the CDR3 is TGTGCCAGCTCACCACAGGGGTATAATGAAGCTTTCTTT. Residues: CASSPQGYNEAFF. The rearrangement joins TRBV18 to TRBJ1-1; tentatively, D is TRBD1 (5 bases). Germline V gene sequence: CDR1 KGHSH, CDR2 LQKENI. V was shortened by 1 base and J by 7 bases, with 10 bases between the two germline ends. This CDR3 contains 13 residues.

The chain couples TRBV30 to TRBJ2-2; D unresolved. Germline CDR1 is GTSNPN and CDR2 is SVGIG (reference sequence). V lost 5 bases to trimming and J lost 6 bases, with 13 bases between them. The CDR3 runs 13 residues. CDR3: CAWGVGKAGELFF. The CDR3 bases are TGTGCCTGGGGAGTCGGTAAGGCCGGGGAGCTGTTTTTT.

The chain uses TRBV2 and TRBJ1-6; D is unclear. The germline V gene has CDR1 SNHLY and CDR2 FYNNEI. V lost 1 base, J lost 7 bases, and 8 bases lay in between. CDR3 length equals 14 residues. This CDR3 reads CASSEDSQNSPLHF. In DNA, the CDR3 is TGTGCCAGCAGTGAAGATAGCCAAAATTCACCCCTCCACTTT.

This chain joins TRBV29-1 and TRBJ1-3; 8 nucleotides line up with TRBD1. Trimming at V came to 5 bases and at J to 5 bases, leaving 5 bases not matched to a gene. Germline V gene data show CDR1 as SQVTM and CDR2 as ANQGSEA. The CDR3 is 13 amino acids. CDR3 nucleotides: TGCAGCGTTAAGGACAGGGCGCGAAACACCATATATTTT. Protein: CSVKDRARNTIYF. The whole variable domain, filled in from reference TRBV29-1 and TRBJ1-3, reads SAVISQKPSRDICQRGTSLTIQCQVDSQVTMMFWYRQQPGQSLTLIATANQGSEATYESGFVIDKFPISRPNLTFSTLTVSNMSPEDSSIYLCSVKDRARNTIYFGEGSWLTVV.

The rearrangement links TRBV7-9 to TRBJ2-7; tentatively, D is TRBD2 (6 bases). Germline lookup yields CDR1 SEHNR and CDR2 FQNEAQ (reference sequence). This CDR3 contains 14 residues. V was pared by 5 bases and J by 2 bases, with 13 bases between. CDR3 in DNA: TGTGCCAGCAGCCCCATTGGGAGGACCTACGAGCAGTACTTC. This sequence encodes CASSPIGRTYEQYF.

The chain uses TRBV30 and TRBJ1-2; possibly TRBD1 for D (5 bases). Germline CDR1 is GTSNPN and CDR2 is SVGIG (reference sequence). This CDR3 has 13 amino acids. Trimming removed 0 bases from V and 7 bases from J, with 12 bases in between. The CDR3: CAWSVRGEGGYTF. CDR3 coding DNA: TGTGCCTGGAGTGTAAGAGGGGAGGGTGGCTACACCTTC.

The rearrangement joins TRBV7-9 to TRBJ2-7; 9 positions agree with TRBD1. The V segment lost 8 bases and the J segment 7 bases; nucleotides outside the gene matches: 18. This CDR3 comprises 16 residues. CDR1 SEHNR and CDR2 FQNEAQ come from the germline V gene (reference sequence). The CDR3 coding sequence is TGTGCCAGCTCACAGCCGCCTGACAGGGGGTCGCGGGAGCAGTACTTC. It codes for CASSQPPDRGSREQYF.

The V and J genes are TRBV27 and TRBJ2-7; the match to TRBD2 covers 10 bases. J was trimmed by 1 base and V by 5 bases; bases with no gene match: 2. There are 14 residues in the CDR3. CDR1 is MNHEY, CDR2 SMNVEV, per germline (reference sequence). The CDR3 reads CASSPGLASYEQYF. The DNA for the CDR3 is TGTGCCAGCAGTCCGGGACTAGCGTCCTACGAGCAGTACTTC.

The CDR3 sequence: CAISDRADTEAFF. Here the CDR3 DNA reads TGTGCCATCAGTGACAGGGCGGACACTGAAGCTTTCTTT. This chain uses TRBV10-3 with TRBJ1-1; TRBD1 is a possible D gene (5 bases). Germline CDR1 ENHRY, CDR2 SYGVKD. Between the trimmed V and J ends, which lost 3 bases and 3 bases, there was a span of 8 bases. The CDR3 covers 13 residues.

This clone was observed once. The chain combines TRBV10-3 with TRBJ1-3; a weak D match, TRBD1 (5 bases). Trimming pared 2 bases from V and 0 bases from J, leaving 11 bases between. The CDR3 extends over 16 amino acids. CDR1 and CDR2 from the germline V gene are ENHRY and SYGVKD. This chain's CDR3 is CAISESRDFSGNTIYF. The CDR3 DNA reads TGTGCCATCAGTGAGAGTCGGGACTTCTCTGGAAACACCATATATTTT.

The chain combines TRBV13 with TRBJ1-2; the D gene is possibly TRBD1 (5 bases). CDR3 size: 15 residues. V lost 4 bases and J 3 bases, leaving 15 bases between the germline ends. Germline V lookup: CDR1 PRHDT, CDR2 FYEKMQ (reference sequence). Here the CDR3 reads CASSWGGMGDYGYTF. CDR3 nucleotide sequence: TGTGCCAGCAGCTGGGGGGGAATGGGAGACTATGGCTACACCTTC.

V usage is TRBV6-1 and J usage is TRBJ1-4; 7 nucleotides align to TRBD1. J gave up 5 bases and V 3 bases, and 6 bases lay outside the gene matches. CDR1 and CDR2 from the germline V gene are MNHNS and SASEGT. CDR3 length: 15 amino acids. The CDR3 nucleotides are TGTGCCAGCAGTGAGGGGACAGCCTTAAATGAAAAACTGTTTTTT. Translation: CASSEGTALNEKLFF.

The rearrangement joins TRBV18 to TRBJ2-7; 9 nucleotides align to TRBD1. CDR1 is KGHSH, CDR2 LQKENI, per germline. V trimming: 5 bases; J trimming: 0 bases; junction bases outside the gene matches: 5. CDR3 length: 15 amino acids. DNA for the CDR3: TGTGCCAGCTCATTCGGACAGGGGAGCTCCTACGAGCAGTACTTC. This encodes CASSFGQGSSYEQYF.

The CDR3 protein is CASKTSGTDNYGYTF. CDR3 DNA sequence: TGTGCCAGCAAAACTTCCGGGACAGATAACTATGGCTACACCTTC. The chain carries TRBV6-5 and TRBJ1-2, with TRBD1 matching over 7 bases. V lost 7 bases and J lost 1; bases outside the gene matches: 9. The CDR3 contains 15 residues. CDR1 MNHEY and CDR2 SVGAGI come from the germline V gene.

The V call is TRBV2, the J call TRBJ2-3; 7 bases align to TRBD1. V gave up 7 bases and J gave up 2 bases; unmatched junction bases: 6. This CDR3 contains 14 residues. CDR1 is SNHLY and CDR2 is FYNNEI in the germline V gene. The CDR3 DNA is TGTGCCAGCAAATATCAGGGGGACACAGATACGCAGTATTTT. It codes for CASKYQGDTDTQYF.

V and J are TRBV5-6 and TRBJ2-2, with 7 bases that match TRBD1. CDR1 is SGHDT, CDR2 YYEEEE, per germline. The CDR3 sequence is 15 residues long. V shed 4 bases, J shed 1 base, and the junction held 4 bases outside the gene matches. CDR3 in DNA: TGTGCCAGCAGCGGATACAGGGGGAACACCGGGGAGCTGTTTTTT. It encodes CASSGYRGNTGELFF.

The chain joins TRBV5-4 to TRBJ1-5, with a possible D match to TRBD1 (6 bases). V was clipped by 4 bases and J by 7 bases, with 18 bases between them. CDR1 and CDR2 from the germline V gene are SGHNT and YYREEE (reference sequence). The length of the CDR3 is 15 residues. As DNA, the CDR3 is TGTGCCAGCAGCCTACAGGGTTGGGGCGAACAGCCCCAGCATTTT. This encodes CASSLQGWGEQPQHF.

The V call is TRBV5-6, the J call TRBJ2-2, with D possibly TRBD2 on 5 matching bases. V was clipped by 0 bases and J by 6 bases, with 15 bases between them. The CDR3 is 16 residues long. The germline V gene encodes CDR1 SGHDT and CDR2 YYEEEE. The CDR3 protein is CASSLAATGIPGELFF. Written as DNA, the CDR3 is TGTGCCAGCAGCTTGGCCGCAACGGGGATCCCCGGGGAGCTGTTTTTT.

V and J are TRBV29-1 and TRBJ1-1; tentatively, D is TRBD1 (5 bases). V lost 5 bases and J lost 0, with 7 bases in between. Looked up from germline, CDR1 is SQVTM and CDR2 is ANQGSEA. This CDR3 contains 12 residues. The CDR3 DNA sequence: TGCAGCGTTTTCAGGGTGAACACTGAAGCTTTCTTT. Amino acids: CSVFRVNTEAFF.

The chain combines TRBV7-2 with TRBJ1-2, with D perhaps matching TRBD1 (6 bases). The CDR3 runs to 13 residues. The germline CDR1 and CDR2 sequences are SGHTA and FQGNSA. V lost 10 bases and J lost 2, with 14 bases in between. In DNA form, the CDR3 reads TGTGCCAACCCGACAGGACGAAACTATGGCTACACCTTC. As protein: CANPTGRNYGYTF.

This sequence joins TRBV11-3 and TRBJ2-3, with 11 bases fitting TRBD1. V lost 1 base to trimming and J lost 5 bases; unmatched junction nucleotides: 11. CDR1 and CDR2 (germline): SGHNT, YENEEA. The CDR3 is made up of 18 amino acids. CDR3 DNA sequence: TGTGCCAGCAGCTTAGGTGATCGGGACAGGGGGACAATAGATACGCAGTATTTT. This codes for CASSLGDRDRGTIDTQYF.